This TCR beta chain was sequenced in a study of a mutant IDH1 vaccine in newly diagnosed glioma. Time point described: week 35, safety follow-up. Every vaccination contained 300 ug of the mutant IDH1 20-mer peptide and was paired with topical imiquimod. Astrocytomas that were new, WHO grade 3 or 4, IDH1-mutant and ATRX-lost were present in the donors. CDR1 is SQVTM, CDR2 ANQGSEA, per germline. The CDR3 length is 12 residues. Trimming removed 6 bases at V and 5 bases at J, with 12 bases between. This clone was seen a single time. Its antigen is still unknown. Notes on the study in general: Immune responses arising from the vaccine appeared in roughly 95% of patients.

Sequencing used immunoSEQ multiplex PCR; TCRdb keeps in-frame clones, though not all of them. Here the sample spans approximately 41,000 clones, 80% to 90% being singletons. The rearrangement joins TRBV29-1 to TRBJ2-3; D may match TRBD1 or TRBD2 (5 bases each). This specimen was PBMCs, taken from a glioma patient whose treatment included an IDH1 peptide vaccine. This TCR derives from a man aged 40-55 years with glioma. Here the CDR3 DNA reads TGCAGCGTGATAGAGGGGAGAGATACGCAGTATTTT. Translation gives CSVIEGRDTQYF.